The clone carrying this T cell receptor (beta chain) was counted once. Here immunoSEQ multiplex PCR was the method, and the copy in TCRdb shows in-frame clones only, minus some. The data hold more than 95,000 clones, with approximately 90% observed a single time. This entry belongs to a study of T cell clones after liver transplantation. Across the whole study: Three of eight recipients were HCV-positive; others had non-autoimmune, non-viral indications.

The sequence was obtained from a human patient who received a liver transplant. The T cells may come from the graft donor. The sample in question was CD4+ T cells from blood, obtained 12 months after liver transplant.

CDR3 protein: CASSMGTSGDNEQFF. DNA for the CDR3: TGCGCCAGCAGTATGGGGACTAGCGGGGACAATGAGCAGTTCTTC. The chain combines TRBV5-1 with TRBJ2-1; 13 bases fit TRBD2. Germline V gene lookup returns CDR1 SGHRS and CDR2 YFSETQ. The CDR3 spans 15 residues. The junction had 4 bases not matched to a gene; V was cut back by 5 bases and J by 5 bases.